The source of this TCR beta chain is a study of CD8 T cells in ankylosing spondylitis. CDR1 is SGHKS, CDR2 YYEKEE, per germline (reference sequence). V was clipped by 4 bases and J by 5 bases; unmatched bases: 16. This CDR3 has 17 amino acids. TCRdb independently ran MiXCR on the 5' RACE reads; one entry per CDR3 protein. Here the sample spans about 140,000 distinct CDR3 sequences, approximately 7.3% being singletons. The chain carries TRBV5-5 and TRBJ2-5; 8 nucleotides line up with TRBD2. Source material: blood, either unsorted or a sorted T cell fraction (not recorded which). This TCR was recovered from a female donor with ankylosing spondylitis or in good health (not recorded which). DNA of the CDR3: TGTGCCAGCAGCCGGACCGGCGGGGGGCGCGTGGAGGAGACCCAGTACTTC. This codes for CASSRTGGGRVEETQYF.